Reported below is one T cell receptor (beta chain). Its antigen is unidentified. The data are from a study of Ad26.COV2.S vaccination and SARS-CoV-2 variants. Here immunoSEQ multiplex PCR was the method, and the copy in TCRdb shows in-frame clones only, minus some. The table lists about 350,000 clones, more than 85% of them singletons. Study-wide results and limits: Reports say spike-specific CD8+ and CD4+ T cell responses covered substantial breadth after vaccination.

V gave up 0 bases and J gave up 5 bases, with 7 bases separating them. CDR1 is MNHEY and CDR2 is SVGEGT in the germline V gene. This CDR3 has 14 amino acids. Noted treatment: 19 received Ad26.COV2.S at low or high dose, single or two shots; a few received placebo; per-sample allocation not given. Samples were taken on day 63 after the first vaccine or placebo injection. Sequenced material: peripheral blood, taken in a trial of Ad26.COV2.S vaccine versus placebo. The TCR comes from a person aged 18-65 years who received the Ad26.COV2.S COVID-19 vaccine or a placebo. The chain joins TRBV6-2 or TRBV6-3 to TRBJ2-2, with D unresolved. The DNA of the CDR3 is TGTGCCAGCAGTTACTCGATTCCTACCGGGGAGCTGTTTTTT. This gives the protein CASSYSIPTGELFF.